A single sample gave rise to the 17 T cell receptor beta chains below, sequenced in a study of cytomegalovirus exposure and HLA in healthy donors. In the PCR, 60 Vbeta and 13 Jbeta primers were used. Here immunoSEQ multiplex PCR was the method, and the copy in TCRdb shows in-frame clones only, minus some. The table shows 110,000 or so clones, with around 77% occurring only once. The source material was PBMCs. These receptors were collected from a man aged 35-49 years in good health and CMV-seropositive.

This chain links TRBV6-1 with TRBJ2-7; D possibly corresponds to TRBD1 (8 bases). V lost 4 bases and J 3 bases, leaving 16 bases between the germline ends. Germline V lookup: CDR1 MNHNS, CDR2 SASEGT. The CDR3 is 15 residues long. CDR3 nucleotides: TGTGCCAGCAGTGTACAACAGGGGGGGTACTACGAGCAGTACTTC. It translates to CASSVQQGGYYEQYF.

The chain is built from TRBV2 and TRBJ2-5; 11 bases are shared with TRBD2. This CDR3 region has 13 residues. Germline trimming cut 7 bases from V and 5 bases from J; bases unmatched to any gene: 3. Germline loops: CDR1 SNHLY, CDR2 FYNNEI. CDR3: CASTTSGGETQYF. The CDR3 DNA follows: TGTGCCAGCACCACTAGCGGGGGCGAGACCCAGTACTTC.

This clone was seen more than once but under ten times. This chain connects TRBV30 to TRBJ1-3; no clear D gene. Germline V gives CDR1 GTSNPN, CDR2 SVGIG (reference sequence). This CDR3 is 14 amino acids long. V lost 4 bases to trimming and J lost 3 bases, with 13 bases between them. The CDR3 DNA is TGTGCCTGGAACCCACAGAGCTTTGGAAACACCATATATTTT. The encoded protein is CAWNPQSFGNTIYF.

The chain employs TRBV6-5 and TRBJ2-3, with D possibly matching TRBD2 (5 bases). With 0 bases removed from V and 3 bases from J, the gap between germline ends came to 13 bases. The CDR3 spans 16 residues. From germline, CDR1 is MNHEY and CDR2 SVGAGI. DNA of the CDR3: TGTGCCAGCAGTTACTCCCCGGCCGGGGTGACAGATACGCAGTATTTT. This encodes CASSYSPAGVTDTQYF.

The CDR3 bases are TGTGCCAGCAGTTACTTGGGCAGAAACACCGGGGAGCTGTTTTTT. The encoded protein is CASSYLGRNTGELFF. The V and J genes are TRBV6-5 and TRBJ2-2; D is undetermined. This CDR3 is built from 15 residues. V was trimmed by 1 base and J by 2 bases, leaving 8 bases between them. Germline CDR1 reads MNHEY; CDR2 reads SVGAGI.

V gene TRBV6-6 combines with J gene TRBJ2-7, with TRBD1 identical over 7 bases. The CDR3 spans 15 residues. Germline V lookup: CDR1 MNHNY, CDR2 SVGAGI (reference sequence). Trimming took 6 bases from V and 3 from J; bases not matched to a gene: 11. The CDR3 coding sequence is TGTGCCAGCAGCCAACGGGGACAGTCAGTCTACGAGCAGTACTTC. It encodes CASSQRGQSVYEQYF.

This sequence joins TRBV19 and TRBJ2-1; 10 positions match TRBD2. There are 16 residues in the CDR3. J gave up 3 bases and V 5 bases, and 7 bases lay outside the gene matches. In germline, CDR1 is LNHDA, CDR2 SQIVND (reference sequence). The DNA of the CDR3 is TGTGCCAGTAGTCCCTCCAGCGGGGGGGGCTACAATGAGCAGTTCTTC. It codes for CASSPSSGGGYNEQFF.

Worth noting for this clone: The missing conserved phenylalanine or tryptophan at the end of this CDR3 makes a read error likely. J is TRBJ1-2 and V is TRBV7-2; 10 nucleotides align to TRBD1. CDR1 and CDR2 (germline): SGHTA, FQGNSA. The CDR3 has 17 amino acids. Trimming took 4 bases from V and 3 from J; bases not matched to a gene: 11. The DNA of the CDR3 is TGTGCCAGCAGCTACAAGTCAGGACAGGGGGTTGACTATGGCTACACCCTC. It codes for CASSYKSGQGVDYGYTL.

The chain couples TRBV18 to TRBJ1-2, with D maybe TRBD1 (5 bases). The CDR3 has 12 amino acids. Germline V gene data show CDR1 as KGHSH and CDR2 as LQKENI. V lost 1 base and J lost 8, with 8 bases in between. CDR3 protein: CASSPRGDGYTF. The CDR3 DNA sequence: TGTGCCAGCTCACCACGGGGGGACGGCTACACCTTC.

The V call is TRBV5-1, the J call TRBJ1-1, with D perhaps TRBD1 (6 bases). The CDR3 runs 15 residues. V lost 1 base and J 2 bases, leaving 12 bases between the germline ends. CDR1 SGHRS and CDR2 YFSETQ come from the germline V gene. As DNA, the CDR3 is TGCGCCAGCAGCTTGTTAGGCAGGGGAAACACTGAAGCTTTCTTT. Translated: CASSLLGRGNTEAFF.

Remarks on this clone: One junction end disagrees with the germline gene, perhaps due to a read error. The rearrangement joins TRBV7-9 to TRBJ2-3; D remains ambiguous. Germline-derived CDR1 and CDR2 are SEHNR and FQNEAQ (reference sequence). The CDR3 spans 15 residues. The CDR3 coding sequence is TGTTCCAGCAGCCCCTACAGAGAGAGCACAGATACGCAGTATTTT. This codes for CSSSPYRESTDTQYF.

The DNA for the CDR3 is TGTGCCAGCAGTCCCTTGGGGCCAAAGCCCCAGCATTTT. Protein sequence: CASSPLGPKPQHF. This sequence joins TRBV28 and TRBJ1-5, with D maybe TRBD1 (5 bases). The V gene lost 5 bases and the J gene lost 8 bases, with 13 bases spanning the gap. The CDR3 sequence is 13 residues long. In germline, CDR1 is MDHEN, CDR2 SYDVKM.

The chain is built from TRBV29-1 and TRBJ2-3, with 7 bases lining up with TRBD1. V lost 4 bases to trimming and J lost 2 bases; unmatched junction nucleotides: 6. Germline values: CDR1 SQVTM, CDR2 ANQGSEA. The CDR3 is 14 residues long. CDR3 coding DNA: TGCAGCGTTGCCAGACAGGGCCCCACAGATACGCAGTATTTT. Protein product: CSVARQGPTDTQYF.

The CDR3 loop reads CASSLGGAPYGYTF. CDR3 in DNA: TGTGCCAGCAGCTTAGGGGGAGCCCCCTATGGCTACACCTTC. The chain uses TRBV7-8 and TRBJ1-2; no clear D. CDR1 and CDR2 (germline): SGHVS, FQNEAQ. The CDR3 extends over 14 amino acids. The ends were cut back, 1 base at V and 4 bases at J, with 10 bases in the middle.

Comment on this clone: Other DNA variants within this sample encode the same CDR3. This chain uses TRBV7-6 with TRBJ2-7; TRBD2 matches at 12 bases. The CDR3 runs 15 residues. The germline gives CDR1 SGHVS, CDR2 FNYEAQ. The V and J ends lost 2 bases and 1 base, in that order; junction bases with no gene match: 0. The CDR3 here is CASSLTSGGSYEQYF. The CDR3 region has the DNA TGTGCCAGCAGCTTAACTAGCGGGGGGTCCTACGAGCAGTACTTC. The complete variable domain, with remaining parts taken from reference TRBV7-6 and TRBJ2-7, reads GAGVSQSPRYKVTKRGQDVALRCDPISGHVSLYWYRQALGQGPEFLTYFNYEAQQDKSGLPNDRFSAERPEGSISTLTIQRTEQRDSAMYRCASSLTSGGSYEQYFGPGTRLTVT.

This clone was seen a handful of times. The chain has TRBV4-1 and TRBJ2-5; 14 bases are a match to TRBD2. The CDR3 loop spans 17 amino acids. With V trimmed by 0 bases and J by 5 bases, 5 bases remained unmatched. Germline CDR1 is MGHRA and CDR2 is YSYEKL. The CDR3 sequence is CASSQDGLAGGRETQYF. In DNA form, the CDR3 reads TGCGCCAGCAGCCAAGATGGACTAGCGGGGGGAAGGGAGACCCAGTACTTC.

This chain links TRBV4-1 with TRBJ2-5; 11 bases are a match to TRBD2. After removal of 1 base from V and 5 bases from J, the junction contained 3 bases not matched to a gene. Germline values: CDR1 MGHRA, CDR2 YSYEKL. The CDR3 has 15 amino acids. CDR3: CASSQVSGGAETQYF. CDR3 sequence (DNA): TGCGCCAGCAGCCAAGTTAGCGGGGGGGCCGAGACCCAGTACTTC.